These 19 T cell receptor beta chains share one sample of origin, sequenced in a study of blood T cell repertoires in COVID-19. Assay used: immunoSEQ multiplex PCR; TCRdb lists only in-frame clones, some missing. This sample has roughly 100,000 clones, with 75% to 85% found just once. Sequenced input: peripheral blood. These receptor sequences come from an elderly man with COVID-19, enrolled during active disease.

Points on this clone: Given the absence of the conserved phenylalanine or tryptophan at the CDR3 end, a read error is likely. The DNA is omitted, as the CDR3 cannot be located on it reliably, and the CDR3 follows TCRdb's listing. The chain employs TRBV5-6 and TRBJ2-4; the DNA was not compared with TRBD1, the D call given in the table. From its first to its last residue, the CDR3 has 14 amino acids. Germline V gene lookup returns CDR1 SGHDT and CDR2 YYEEEE. This CDR3 is CASSLASGGAGLVL.

The chain links TRBV10-3 to TRBJ2-5; TRBD1 is a possible D gene (7 bases). The CDR3 totals 12 residues. Trimming stripped 8 bases from V and 5 bases from J, with 12 bases between. CDR1 and CDR2 (germline): ENHRY, SYGVKD. Here the CDR3 reads CAIGGGRETQYF. The CDR3 DNA reads TGTGCCATCGGAGGGGGCAGGGAGACCCAGTACTTC.

The chain combines TRBV7-9 with TRBJ2-1; TRBD1 aligns across 8 bases. J gave up 8 bases and V 5 bases, and 14 bases lay outside the gene matches. This CDR3 has 16 residues. CDR1 is SEHNR, CDR2 FQNEAQ, per germline (reference sequence). The CDR3 spells CASSPRDRRPEDEQFF. Written as DNA, the CDR3 is TGTGCCAGCAGCCCTCGGGACAGGCGGCCTGAGGATGAGCAGTTCTTC.

The table lists this clone with a count of one. The genes are TRBV6-5 and TRBJ2-1; D is undetermined. The V and J ends lost 4 bases and 7 bases respectively, with 11 bases between them. Germline CDR1 and CDR2: MNHEY and SVGAGI. The CDR3 is 13 amino acids. The CDR3 sequence is CASSSPRFNEQFF. CDR3 in DNA: TGTGCCAGCAGTTCTCCTCGGTTTAATGAGCAGTTCTTC.

The chain joins TRBV7-2 to TRBJ1-2, with 9 bases identical to TRBD1. CDR3 length equals 18 residues. V shed 5 bases, J shed 0 bases, and the junction held 13 bases outside the gene matches. Germline values: CDR1 SGHTA, CDR2 FQGNSA. The DNA of the CDR3 is TGTGCCAGCAGCCCGCACCGGGACAGGGTTTCAACTAACTATGGCTACACCTTC. This sequence encodes CASSPHRDRVSTNYGYTF.

The chain employs TRBV28 and TRBJ1-5; D gene ambiguous. Germline V gene sequence: CDR1 MDHEN, CDR2 SYDVKM. The ends were cut back, 3 bases at V and 3 bases at J, with 15 bases in the middle. The CDR3 has 16 amino acids. This CDR3 is CASSFLGGPDNQPQHF. CDR3 sequence (DNA): TGTGCCAGCAGTTTTCTGGGAGGACCTGACAATCAGCCCCAGCATTTT.

The V call is TRBV7-3, the J call TRBJ2-1; the match to TRBD2 covers 8 bases. With 3 bases clipped from V and 8 bases from J, the junction kept 9 bases outside the gene matches. The CDR3 length is 15 residues. The germline V gene encodes CDR1 SGHTA and CDR2 FQGTGA. The CDR3, as DNA: TGTGCCAGCAGCTTGGGAATAGCGGGGTTTGATGAGCAGTTCTTC. It is translated as CASSLGIAGFDEQFF.

The genes are TRBV18 and TRBJ1-6; 9 nucleotides agree with TRBD1. The CDR3 sequence is 15 residues long. From germline, CDR1 is KGHSH and CDR2 LQKENI. The V and J ends lost 6 bases and 10 bases, in that order; junction bases with no gene match: 10. The chain's CDR3 is CASSGGQGISSPLHF. For the CDR3, the DNA is TGTGCCAGCTCCGGGGGACAGGGCATATCGTCACCCCTCCACTTT. Supplemented by reference TRBV18 and TRBJ1-6, the full variable domain reads NAGVMQNPRHLVRRRGQEARLRCSPMKGHSHVYWYRQLPEEGLKFMVYLQKENIIDESGMPKERFSAEFPKEGPSILRIQQVVRGDSAAYFCASSGGQGISSPLHFGNGTRLTVT.

The chain carries TRBV21-1 and TRBJ2-7; TRBD1 is taken as the D call from the table, unchecked against the DNA. TRBV21-1 is given as a pseudogene. This CDR3 comprises 14 residues. CDR3 region: CARRCRLPHYEQYF. Written as DNA, the CDR3 is TGTGCCCGCAGGTGCAGGCTACCCCACTACGAGCAGTACTTC.

The gene calls are TRBV7-9 and TRBJ2-7; 7 nucleotides align to TRBD1. With V trimmed by 5 bases and J by 2 bases, 9 bases remained unmatched. The CDR3 loop spans 15 amino acids. In germline, CDR1 is SEHNR, CDR2 FQNEAQ (reference sequence). DNA of the CDR3: TGTGCCAGCAGCCAAGAACCGGGACAGCCCTACGAGCAGTACTTC. Translated: CASSQEPGQPYEQYF.

The chain carries TRBV7-3 and TRBJ2-3; 11 positions agree with TRBD1. This CDR3 comprises 16 residues. CDR1 is SGHTA and CDR2 is FQGTGA in the germline V gene. The ends lost 5 bases at V and 5 bases at J; junction bases unmatched: 9. CDR3 in amino acids: CASSRLDRGLEDTQYF. The CDR3 DNA is TGTGCCAGCAGCAGGCTGGACAGGGGGCTTGAAGATACGCAGTATTTT.

The rearrangement uses TRBV19 and TRBJ1-2; 10 nucleotides agree with TRBD1. Germline trimming cut 5 bases from V and 6 bases from J; bases unmatched to any gene: 9. Germline CDR1 is LNHDA and CDR2 is SQIVND (reference sequence). This CDR3 comprises 15 residues. Written as DNA, the CDR3 is TGTGCCAGTAGTGCCCCTCCGGGACAGGGGAATGGCTACACCTTC. Translated, it gives CASSAPPGQGNGYTF.

The chain has TRBV12-3 or TRBV12-4 and TRBJ2-1, with D unclear. The V gene lost 4 bases and the J gene lost 2 bases, with 6 bases spanning the gap. The length of the CDR3 is 13 residues. CDR3 residues: CASSWPPYNEQFF. CDR3 nucleotide sequence: TGTGCCAGCAGTTGGCCCCCCTACAATGAGCAGTTCTTC.

This clone was detected a few times. The V gene is TRBV19, the J gene TRBJ1-2; D may be TRBD1 (6 bases). CDR1 is LNHDA, CDR2 SQIVND, per germline (reference sequence). Trimming pared 5 bases from V and 5 bases from J, leaving 21 bases between. The CDR3 extends over 16 amino acids. CDR3 region: CASSRRRRGAGYGYTF. CDR3 in DNA: TGTGCCAGTAGTCGCAGACGGCGGGGGGCTGGATATGGCTACACCTTC.

The chain links TRBV13 to TRBJ2-2; TRBD1 matches at 9 bases. The CDR3 extends over 16 amino acids. V was clipped by 5 bases and J by 3 bases; unmatched bases: 7. Germline values: CDR1 PRHDT, CDR2 FYEKMQ (reference sequence). CDR3 protein: CASSGKGQGYTGELFF. The CDR3 coding sequence is TGTGCCAGCAGCGGCAAGGGACAGGGCTACACCGGGGAGCTGTTTTTT.

The rearrangement joins TRBV10-3 to TRBJ1-1, with 7 bases identical to TRBD1. There are 14 residues in the CDR3. J lost 3 bases, V lost 4 bases, and 5 bases had no gene match. CDR1 and CDR2 from the germline V gene are ENHRY and SYGVKD. The CDR3 nucleotides are TGTGCCATCAGTGCCCGGGGGACAGACACTGAAGCTTTCTTT. This gives the protein CAISARGTDTEAFF.

The chain employs TRBV24-1 and TRBJ2-1; 9 bases fit TRBD2. V dropped 6 bases and J dropped 5; count of bases not matched to a gene: 4. Germline V gives CDR1 KGHDR, CDR2 SFDVKD. The CDR3 has 14 amino acids. The CDR3 loop reads CATSFSGSHNEQFF. In DNA, the CDR3 is TGTGCCACCAGTTTTAGCGGGAGCCACAATGAGCAGTTCTTC.

This chain connects TRBV10-1 to TRBJ2-1; TRBD2 matches 7 bases. The CDR3 loop spans 15 amino acids. With V trimmed by 9 bases and J by 4 bases, 12 bases remained unmatched. Germline V lookup: CDR1 WNHNN, CDR2 SYGVQD (reference sequence). Written as DNA, the CDR3 is TGCGCCAGGCGGTGGGGCGGGGGTTTATACAATGAGCAGTTCTTC. Translated: CARRWGGGLYNEQFF.

The rearrangement uses TRBV28 and TRBJ2-7, with TRBD1 matching 7 bases. V lost 6 bases and J lost 6; bases outside the gene matches: 8. Germline loops: CDR1 MDHEN, CDR2 SYDVKM. The CDR3 is 13 residues long. CDR3 sequence (DNA): TGTGCCAGCAGCACGACAGGGCGCGGCGAGCAGTACTTC. It yields the protein CASSTTGRGEQYF.